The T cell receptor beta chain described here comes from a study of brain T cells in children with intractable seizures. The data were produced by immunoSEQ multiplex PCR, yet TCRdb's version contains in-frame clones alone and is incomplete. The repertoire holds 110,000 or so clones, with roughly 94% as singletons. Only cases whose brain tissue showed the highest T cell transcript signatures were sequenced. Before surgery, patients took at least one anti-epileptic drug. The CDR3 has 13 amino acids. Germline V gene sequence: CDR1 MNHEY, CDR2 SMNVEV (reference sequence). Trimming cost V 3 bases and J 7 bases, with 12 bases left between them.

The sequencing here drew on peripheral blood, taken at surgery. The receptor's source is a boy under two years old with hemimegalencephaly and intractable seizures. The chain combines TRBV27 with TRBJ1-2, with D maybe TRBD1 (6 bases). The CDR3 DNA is TGTGCCAGCAGTTTGGGACACCCCTTTGGCTACACCTTC. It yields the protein CASSLGHPFGYTF.